One sample yielded the 27 T cell receptor beta chains listed below, sequenced in a study of T cell responses to AZD1222 COVID-19 vaccine. Using immunoSEQ multiplex PCR, the repertoire was profiled, and TCRdb retains in-frame clones only, with some absent. Of 120,000 or so clones in the sample, over 85% were seen once. Material: peripheral blood, obtained 28 days after the second AZD1222 dose. The receptors here all came from an adult who received the AZD1222 COVID-19 vaccine.

The chain has TRBV3-1 (or the pseudogene TRBV3-2) and TRBJ1-4; D unclear. V lost 1 base and J lost 8, with 8 bases in between. From germline, CDR1 is LGHDT and CDR2 YNNKEL (reference sequence). The CDR3 is made up of 13 amino acids. CDR3 in amino acids: CASSQGDAEKLFF. DNA of the CDR3: TGTGCCAGCAGCCAAGGAGACGCGGAAAAACTGTTTTTT.

The gene calls are TRBV6-5 and TRBJ2-3; 15 nucleotides line up with TRBD2. Germline V gene data show CDR1 as MNHEY and CDR2 as SVGAGI. Trimming at V came to 4 bases and at J to 9 bases, leaving 8 bases not matched to a gene. The CDR3 runs to 16 residues. The DNA of the CDR3 is TGTGCCAGCAGTTCTCCCGGGACTAGCGGGGGGCCCACGCAGTATTTT. Translation gives CASSSPGTSGGPTQYF.

CDR3 sequence: CASSRDGSFYEQYF. The CDR3 bases are TGTGCCAGCAGCCGGGACGGTTCGTTCTACGAGCAGTACTTC. The rearrangement joins TRBV7-9 to TRBJ2-7; tentatively, D is TRBD1 or TRBD2 (5 bases each). Looked up from germline, CDR1 is SEHNR and CDR2 is FQNEAQ (reference sequence). Trimming took 5 bases from V and 3 from J, leaving 14 bases between them. There are 14 residues in the CDR3.

V is TRBV5-1 and J is TRBJ2-1, with D possibly TRBD2 on 5 matching bases. Trimming pared 1 base from V and 5 bases from J, leaving 10 bases between. The CDR3 loop spans 14 amino acids. The germline gives CDR1 SGHRS, CDR2 YFSETQ. The CDR3, as DNA: TGCGCCAGCAGCTTGATACGGGGTAACAATGAGCAGTTCTTC. Its protein product is CASSLIRGNNEQFF. Based on the CDR3 plus reference TRBV5-1 and TRBJ2-1, the full variable domain is KAGVTQTPRYLIKTRGQQVTLSCSPISGHRSVSWYQQTPGQGLQFLFEYFSETQRNKGNFPGRFSGRQFSNSRSEMNVSTLELGDSALYLCASSLIRGNNEQFFGPGTRLTVL.

The rearrangement joins TRBV4-1 to TRBJ2-2; D not resolved. Germline loops: CDR1 MGHRA, CDR2 YSYEKL. CDR3 size: 13 residues. Trimming removed 1 base at V and 6 bases at J, with 6 bases between. The CDR3 DNA sequence: TGCGCCAGCAGCCAAGTCCCCCCCGGGGAGCTGTTTTTT. Residues: CASSQVPPGELFF.

The chain links TRBV10-2 to TRBJ1-1, with D possibly matching TRBD1 (5 bases). Per the germline V gene, CDR1 is WSHSY and CDR2 is SAAADI. The ends were cut back, 8 bases at V and 5 bases at J, with 12 bases in the middle. The CDR3 length is 12 residues. CDR3: CASGRGETEAFF. The CDR3 DNA follows: TGCGCCAGCGGACGGGGGGAGACTGAAGCTTTCTTT.

CDR3 sequence (DNA): TGTGCCAGCAGTTACCTTCAGCGGGGGCCCACAGATACGCAGTATTTT. As protein: CASSYLQRGPTDTQYF. This rearrangement joins TRBV6-2 or TRBV6-3 to TRBJ2-3; 8 bases align to TRBD2. With 2 bases clipped from V and 2 bases from J, the junction kept 6 bases outside the gene matches. Per the germline V gene, CDR1 is MNHEY and CDR2 is SVGEGT. The CDR3 sequence is 16 residues long.

J is TRBJ1-2 and V is TRBV27, with 7 bases lining up with TRBD1. CDR1 MNHEY and CDR2 SMNVEV come from the germline V gene (reference sequence). With 6 bases clipped from V and 3 bases from J, the junction kept 10 bases outside the gene matches. This CDR3 comprises 15 residues. CDR3 amino acids: CASSKLGQFDYGYTF. In nucleotides, the CDR3 is TGTGCCAGCAGCAAATTGGGACAGTTCGACTATGGCTACACCTTC.

J is TRBJ1-1 and V is TRBV5-6, with D maybe TRBD1 (6 bases). CDR1 SGHDT and CDR2 YYEEEE come from the germline V gene. This CDR3 is 15 amino acids long. Trimming pared 4 bases from V and 5 bases from J, leaving 18 bases between. CDR3 loop: CASSIAAGAWTEAFF. DNA for the CDR3: TGTGCCAGCAGCATTGCGGCAGGGGCGTGGACTGAAGCTTTCTTT.

The J gene is TRBJ1-2, the V gene TRBV5-5; D unclear. Germline CDR1 and CDR2: SGHKS and YYEKEE (reference sequence). This CDR3 contains 15 residues. With 0 bases removed from V and 2 bases from J, the gap between germline ends came to 11 bases. CDR3 DNA: TGTGCCAGCAGCTTGGGCCAGGATGTCAACTATGGCTACACCTTC. This translates into CASSLGQDVNYGYTF. The whole variable domain, filled in from reference TRBV5-5 and TRBJ1-2, reads DAGVTQSPTHLIKTRGQQVTLRCSPISGHKSVSWYQQVLGQGPQFIFQYYEKEERGRGNFPDRFSARQFPNYSSELNVNALLLGDSALYLCASSLGQDVNYGYTFGSGTRLTVV.

The rearrangement uses TRBV15 and TRBJ1-5; D might be TRBD1 (6 bases). Looked up from germline, CDR1 is LNHNV and CDR2 is YYDKDF (reference sequence). This CDR3 is 14 amino acids long. The V and J ends lost 4 bases and 4 bases respectively, with 11 bases between them. DNA of the CDR3: TGTGCCACCAGCACCCGGACAGCGAATCAGCCCCAGCATTTT. It codes for CATSTRTANQPQHF.

This chain uses TRBV7-2 with TRBJ2-3; 13 bases are shared with TRBD2. This CDR3 spans 15 amino acids. With V trimmed by 5 bases and J by 4 bases, 3 bases remained unmatched. The germline V gene encodes CDR1 SGHTA and CDR2 FQGNSA. The CDR3 loop is CASSPGLAGSDTQYF. The CDR3, as DNA: TGTGCCAGCAGCCCGGGACTAGCGGGGTCAGATACGCAGTATTTT.

This clone was counted between two and nine times. The V and J genes are TRBV5-6 and TRBJ1-2; no firm D call. This CDR3 has 14 residues. The germline V gene encodes CDR1 SGHDT and CDR2 YYEEEE. V lost 0 bases and J lost 1, with 7 bases in between. CDR3 protein: CASSLGQNNYGYTF. As DNA, the CDR3 is TGTGCCAGCAGCTTGGGTCAGAATAACTATGGCTACACCTTC.

This clone was detected once. The chain couples TRBV24-1 to TRBJ2-1; TRBD1 is a possible D gene (7 bases). This CDR3 has 15 residues. The V gene's germline CDR1 is KGHDR and CDR2 SFDVKD. The V end was cut by 1 base, the J end by 7 bases, with 13 bases between. The CDR3 loop reads CATSDLGQAGNEQFF. The CDR3, as DNA: TGTGCCACCAGTGATTTAGGACAGGCGGGGAATGAGCAGTTCTTC.

V usage is TRBV10-3 and J usage is TRBJ2-5; tentatively, D is TRBD2 (6 bases). V shed 10 bases and J shed 3 bases, with 15 bases lying between them. This CDR3 has 13 residues. Germline lookup yields CDR1 ENHRY and CDR2 SYGVKD. CDR3 in DNA: TGTGCCAGCAGGGAGGTGGGAGAAGAGACCCAGTACTTC. This sequence encodes CASREVGEETQYF.

Comment on this clone: The same CDR3 also results from other DNA sequences found in this sample. This chain connects TRBV18 to TRBJ1-1, with TRBD1 matching over 8 bases. J gave up 1 base and V 2 bases, and 0 bases lay outside the gene matches. Germline loops: CDR1 KGHSH, CDR2 LQKENI. This CDR3 has 14 amino acids. CDR3 in DNA: TGTGCCAGCTCACCAGGGACAGGGAACACTGAAGCTTTCTTT. Its protein is CASSPGTGNTEAFF.

This chain connects TRBV7-2 to TRBJ2-7, with D possibly called TRBD1 or TRBD2 (5 bases each). The CDR3 contains 15 residues. Trimming took off 7 bases at V and 0 bases at J, with 16 bases between the two ends. The germline V gene encodes CDR1 SGHTA and CDR2 FQGNSA. CDR3 bases: TGTGCCAGCAACCAAGGAGGACACAGCTCCTACGAGCAGTACTTC. This sequence encodes CASNQGGHSSYEQYF. The variable domain in full, completed from reference TRBV7-2 and TRBJ2-7, reads GAGVSQSPSNKVTEKGKDVELRCDPISGHTALYWYRQSLGQGLEFLIYFQGNSAPDKSGLPSDRFSAERTGGSVSTLTIQRTQQEDSAVYLCASNQGGHSSYEQYFGPGTRLTVT.

The chain combines TRBV3-1 (or the pseudogene TRBV3-2) with TRBJ1-2, with a possible D match to TRBD1 (5 bases). Between the trimmed V and J ends, which lost 4 bases and 5 bases, there was a span of 17 bases. The CDR3 extends over 15 amino acids. Germline CDR1 and CDR2: LGHDT and YNNKEL (reference sequence). Written as DNA, the CDR3 is TGTGCCAGCAGCCTCGGCCCTCGGCCAGGGTATGGCTACACCTTC. It yields the protein CASSLGPRPGYGYTF.

The table lists this clone with a few counts. The rearrangement uses TRBV6-7 and TRBJ2-1; 8 bases align to TRBD1. TRBV6-7 is an open reading frame, and its role is uncertain. Losses at the gene ends were 2 bases for V and 5 bases for J; bases not matched to a gene: 5. There are 15 residues in the CDR3. The CDR3 DNA is TGTGCCAGCAGTTACCCCCGGACAGGGCACAATGAGCAGTTCTTC. This gives the protein CASSYPRTGHNEQFF.

By share of the sample, this clone is medium-sized (0.01 to 0.1%). The chain uses TRBV18 and TRBJ2-7; D gene uncertain. V was clipped by 3 bases and J by 6 bases, with 15 bases between them. The CDR3 loop spans 14 amino acids. Germline V gives CDR1 KGHSH, CDR2 LQKENI. This CDR3 reads CASSPCSSGCEQYF. CDR3 DNA: TGTGCCAGCTCACCGTGCTCTTCAGGATGCGAGCAGTACTTC.

CDR3 nucleotides: TGTGCCAGCAGCCAAGCCCAGGGACACTTAAACACTGAAGCTTTCTTT. Protein sequence: CASSQAQGHLNTEAFF. The chain joins TRBV3-1 (or the pseudogene TRBV3-2) to TRBJ1-1; D is perhaps TRBD1 (6 bases). The germline gives CDR1 LGHDT, CDR2 YNNKEL (reference sequence). The V and J ends lost 1 base and 2 bases respectively, with 14 bases between them. CDR3 size: 16 residues.

The chain couples TRBV28 to TRBJ2-2, with 8 bases fitting TRBD1. V shed 7 bases and J 2 bases; nucleotides not matched to a gene: 9. This CDR3 has 16 amino acids. Germline-derived CDR1 and CDR2 are MDHEN and SYDVKM. CDR3 nucleotide sequence: TGTGCCAGCACCCTCCTGGACAGGGTAAACACCGGGGAGCTGTTTTTT. Translated, it gives CASTLLDRVNTGELFF.

This clone came up once. The V and J genes are TRBV18 and TRBJ1-2; weak D call: TRBD1 (6 bases). The V end lost 0 bases, the J end lost 4 bases, and 9 bases lay between the germline ends. The CDR3 is 14 residues long. Germline CDR1 KGHSH, CDR2 LQKENI. DNA of the CDR3: TGTGCCAGCTCACCACCGGACAGCCCCTATGGCTACACCTTC. It codes for CASSPPDSPYGYTF.

The V call is TRBV11-2, the J call TRBJ2-4, with TRBD1 matching 7 bases. CDR1 and CDR2 (germline): SGHAT, FQNNGV. V lost 1 base, J lost 2 bases, and 11 bases stayed unmatched. The CDR3 is 18 residues long. CDR3 DNA sequence: TGTGCCAGCAGCTTAGGCCAGGGGGTGTCTATGCCCAAAAACATTCAGTACTTC. It codes for CASSLGQGVSMPKNIQYF.

V gene TRBV5-4 combines with J gene TRBJ2-1; possible D gene TRBD2, 6 bases. Germline CDR1 is SGHNT and CDR2 is YYREEE (reference sequence). V lost 4 bases, J lost 0 bases, and 14 bases lay in between. This CDR3 is 16 amino acids long. The CDR3 loop is CASSPLAMSSYNEQFF. CDR3 in DNA: TGTGCCAGCAGCCCACTAGCAATGAGCTCCTACAATGAGCAGTTCTTC.

This sequence joins TRBV5-6 and TRBJ2-1, with D possibly being TRBD1 or TRBD2 (5 bases each). CDR1 is SGHDT, CDR2 YYEEEE, per germline. The CDR3 is 14 amino acids. Trimming took 2 bases from V and 2 from J, leaving 8 bases between them. Here the CDR3 reads CASSFEGPYNEQFF. For the CDR3, the DNA is TGTGCCAGCAGCTTCGAGGGACCCTACAATGAGCAGTTCTTC. Together with reference TRBV5-6 and TRBJ2-1, the CDR3 gives the full variable domain: DAGVTQSPTHLIKTRGQQVTLRCSPKSGHDTVSWYQQALGQGPQFIFQYYEEEERQRGNFPDRFSGHQFPNYSSELNVNALLLGDSALYLCASSFEGPYNEQFFGPGTRLTVL.

J is TRBJ2-7 and V is TRBV6-6; possibly TRBD1 for D (6 bases). The CDR3 loop spans 15 amino acids. Germline V lookup: CDR1 MNHNY, CDR2 SVGAGI (reference sequence). V was pared by 2 bases and J by 3 bases, with 14 bases between. CDR3 sequence: CASSYRNQGGYEQYF. The CDR3 nucleotides are TGTGCCAGCAGTTACCGTAATCAAGGGGGCTACGAGCAGTACTTC.